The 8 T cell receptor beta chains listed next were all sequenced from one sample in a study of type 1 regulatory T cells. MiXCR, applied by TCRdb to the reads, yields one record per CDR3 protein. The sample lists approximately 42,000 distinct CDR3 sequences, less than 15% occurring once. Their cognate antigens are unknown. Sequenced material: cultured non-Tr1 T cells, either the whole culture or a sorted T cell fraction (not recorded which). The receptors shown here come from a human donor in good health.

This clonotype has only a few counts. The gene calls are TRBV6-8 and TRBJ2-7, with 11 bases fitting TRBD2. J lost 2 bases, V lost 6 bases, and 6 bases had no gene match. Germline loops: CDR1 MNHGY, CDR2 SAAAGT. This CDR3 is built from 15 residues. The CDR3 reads CASSPSGRPTYEQYF. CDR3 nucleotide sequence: TGTGCCAGCAGCCCTAGCGGGAGGCCGACCTACGAGCAGTACTTC.

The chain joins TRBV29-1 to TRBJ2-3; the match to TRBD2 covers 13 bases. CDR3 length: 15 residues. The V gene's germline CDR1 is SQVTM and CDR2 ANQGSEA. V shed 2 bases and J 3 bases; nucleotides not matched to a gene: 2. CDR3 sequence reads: CSVERLAGGTDTQYF. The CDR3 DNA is TGCAGCGTTGAAAGACTAGCGGGAGGTACAGATACGCAGTATTTT.

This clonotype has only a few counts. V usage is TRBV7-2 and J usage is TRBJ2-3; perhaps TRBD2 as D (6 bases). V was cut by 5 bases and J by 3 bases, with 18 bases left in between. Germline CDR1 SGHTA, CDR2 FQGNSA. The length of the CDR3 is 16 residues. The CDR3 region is CASSRGGGMGTDTQYF. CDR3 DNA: TGTGCCAGCAGCCGTGGCGGCGGGATGGGGACAGATACGCAGTATTTT.

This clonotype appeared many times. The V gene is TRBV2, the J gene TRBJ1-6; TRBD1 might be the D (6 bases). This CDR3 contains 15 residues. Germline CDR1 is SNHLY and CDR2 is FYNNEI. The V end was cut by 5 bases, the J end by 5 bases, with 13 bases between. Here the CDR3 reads CASSPQGRHNSPLHF. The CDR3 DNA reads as TGTGCCAGCAGTCCACAGGGTCGCCATAATTCACCCCTCCACTTT.

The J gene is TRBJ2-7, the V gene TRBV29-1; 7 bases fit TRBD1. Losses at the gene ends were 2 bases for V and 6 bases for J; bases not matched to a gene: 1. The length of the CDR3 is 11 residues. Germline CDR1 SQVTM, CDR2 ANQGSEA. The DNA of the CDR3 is TGCAGCGTTGAATCAGGGGGCGAGCAGTACTTC. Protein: CSVESGGEQYF.

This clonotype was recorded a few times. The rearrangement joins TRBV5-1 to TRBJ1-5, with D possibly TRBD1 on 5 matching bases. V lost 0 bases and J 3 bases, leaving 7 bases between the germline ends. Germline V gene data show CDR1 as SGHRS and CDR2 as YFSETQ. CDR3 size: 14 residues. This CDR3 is CASSLGQSNQPQHF. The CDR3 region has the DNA TGCGCCAGCAGCTTGGGACAGTCCAATCAGCCCCAGCATTTT.

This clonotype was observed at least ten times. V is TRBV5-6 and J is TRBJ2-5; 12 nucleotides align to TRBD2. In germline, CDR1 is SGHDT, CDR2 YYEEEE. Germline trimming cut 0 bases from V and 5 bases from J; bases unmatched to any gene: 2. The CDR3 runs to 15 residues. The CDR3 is CASSLALAGGETQYF. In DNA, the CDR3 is TGTGCCAGCAGCTTGGCCCTAGCGGGAGGGGAGACCCAGTACTTC.

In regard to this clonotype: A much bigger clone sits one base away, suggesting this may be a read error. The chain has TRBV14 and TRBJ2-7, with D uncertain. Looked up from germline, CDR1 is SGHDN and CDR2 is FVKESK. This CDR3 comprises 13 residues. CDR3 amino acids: CTSSQVQVLEQYF. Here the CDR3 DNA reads TGTACCAGCAGCCAAGTGCAGGTACTCGAGCAGTACTTC.